Here is one TCR beta chain with its context. Its matching antigen is unknown. Germline lookup yields CDR1 SNHLY and CDR2 FYNNEI. The ends were cut back, 7 bases at V and 6 bases at J, with 16 bases in the middle. The CDR3 is 13 amino acids. The data were produced by immunoSEQ multiplex PCR, yet TCRdb's version contains in-frame clones alone and is incomplete. The table shows 4,800 or so clones, with over 75% occurring only once. This specimen belongs to a study of T cells in lung cancer brain metastases. Whole-study results and caveats: Brain metastasis T cell infiltration was not adjusted for preoperative corticosteroid effects.

The genes are TRBV2 and TRBJ2-7; D is undetermined. Specimen: tumor tissue from the primary lung tumor. The receptor was isolated from a man between 45 and 60 years old with non-small cell lung cancer. The CDR3 protein is CASIPLGLAEQYF. CDR3 nucleotide sequence: TGTGCCAGCATACCCCTCGGCTTGGCCGAGCAGTACTTC. The full variable domain, rest sourced from reference TRBV2 and TRBJ2-7, is EPEVTQTPSHQVTQMGQEVILRCVPISNHLYFYWYRQILGQKVEFLVSFYNNEISEKSEIFDDQFSVERPDGSNFTLKIRSTKLEDSAMYFCASIPLGLAEQYFGPGTRLTVT.